The clone carrying this T cell receptor beta chain was picked up a small number of times. Its antigen is currently unknown. These data belong to a study of cytomegalovirus exposure and HLA in healthy donors. Germline lookup yields CDR1 GTSNPN and CDR2 SVGIG (reference sequence). CDR3 length: 14 residues. V lost 0 bases and J lost 8; bases outside the gene matches: 4. Overall study results and limits: A few of the chains that were CMV-associated were confirmed in vitro to be specific for CMV antigens.

Profiling relied on immunoSEQ multiplex PCR, and the TCRdb table lists in-frame clones only, not all of them. The repertoire includes around 150,000 clones, approximately 93% of them detected once, and about 0.7% sits in the top ten. Sequenced input: PBMCs. The TCR originated in a man younger than 35 in good health and CMV-seronegative. The rearrangement uses TRBV30 and TRBJ1-2; 12 positions match TRBD1. CDR3 in DNA: TGTGCCTGGAGTGTGGGGACAGGGGGCTGGGGCTACACCTTC. Protein: CAWSVGTGGWGYTF.